This record covers a single T cell receptor (beta chain). The antigen is not known. The sample originates from a study of blood T cells in healthy people across ages. Study-wide results and caveats: Diversity of TCR beta per million T cells declined in a roughly linear way with age. Those diversity estimates obtained from one million T cells were thought to be underestimates.

CDR3 length: 12 amino acids. V was shortened by 1 base and J by 8 bases, with 8 bases between the two germline ends. Germline values: CDR1 SGHTA, CDR2 FQGNSA. Primers used in a second PCR of about 7 to 12 cycles were a sample-barcoded 5' primer and a J-beta primer mix. TCRdb reprocessed the 5' RACE reads with MiXCR, giving one entry per CDR3 protein. The repertoire includes under 850,000 distinct CDR3 sequences, 30% to 45% of them detected once, and 13% sits in the top ten. V gene TRBV7-2 combines with J gene TRBJ1-2; D gene unclear. This receptor was taken from a man between 18 and 29 years old in good health. The material sequenced was blood. This CDR3 is CASSLGVRGYTF. DNA of the CDR3: TGTGCCAGCAGCTTAGGGGTTCGGGGCTACACCTTC.